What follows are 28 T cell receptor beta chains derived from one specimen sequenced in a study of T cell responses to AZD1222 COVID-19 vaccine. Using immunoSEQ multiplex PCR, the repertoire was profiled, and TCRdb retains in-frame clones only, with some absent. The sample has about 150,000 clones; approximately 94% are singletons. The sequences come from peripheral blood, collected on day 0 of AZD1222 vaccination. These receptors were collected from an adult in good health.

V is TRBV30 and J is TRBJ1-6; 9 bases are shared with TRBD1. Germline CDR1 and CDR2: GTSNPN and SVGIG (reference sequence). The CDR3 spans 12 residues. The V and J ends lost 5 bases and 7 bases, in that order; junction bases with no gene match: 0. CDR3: CAWDRGNSPLHF. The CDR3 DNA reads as TGTGCCTGGGACAGGGGGAATTCACCCCTCCACTTT.

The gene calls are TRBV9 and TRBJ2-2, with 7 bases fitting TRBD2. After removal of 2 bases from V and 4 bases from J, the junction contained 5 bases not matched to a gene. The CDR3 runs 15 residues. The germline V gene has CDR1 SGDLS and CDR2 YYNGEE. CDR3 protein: CASSVSGVGTGELFF. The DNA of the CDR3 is TGTGCCAGCAGCGTGAGCGGGGTGGGCACCGGGGAGCTGTTTTTT.

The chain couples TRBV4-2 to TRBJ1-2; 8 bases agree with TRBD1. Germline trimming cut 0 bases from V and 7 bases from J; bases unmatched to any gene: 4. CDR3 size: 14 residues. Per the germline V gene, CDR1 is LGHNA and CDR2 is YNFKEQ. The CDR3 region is CASSQDSTGGGYTF. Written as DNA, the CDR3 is TGTGCCAGCAGCCAAGATAGCACAGGGGGTGGCTACACCTTC.

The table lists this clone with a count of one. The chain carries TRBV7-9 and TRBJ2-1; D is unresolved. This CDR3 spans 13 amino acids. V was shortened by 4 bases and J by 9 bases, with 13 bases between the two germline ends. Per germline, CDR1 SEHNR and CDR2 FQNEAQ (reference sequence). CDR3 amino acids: CASSSPGRVEQFF. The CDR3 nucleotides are TGTGCCAGCAGCTCCCCCGGTCGGGTTGAGCAGTTCTTC. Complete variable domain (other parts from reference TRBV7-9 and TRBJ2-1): DTGVSQNPRHKITKRGQNVTFRCDPISEHNRLYWYRQTLGQGPEFLTYFQNEAQLEKSRLLSDRFSAERPKGSFSTLEIQRTEQGDSAMYLCASSSPGRVEQFFGPGTRLTVL.

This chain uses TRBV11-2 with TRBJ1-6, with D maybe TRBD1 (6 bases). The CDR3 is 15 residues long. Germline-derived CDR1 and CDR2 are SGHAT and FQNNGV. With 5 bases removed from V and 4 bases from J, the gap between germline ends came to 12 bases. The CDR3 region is CASSVVGQYNSPLHF. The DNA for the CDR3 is TGTGCCAGCAGCGTAGTTGGACAGTATAATTCACCCCTCCACTTT.

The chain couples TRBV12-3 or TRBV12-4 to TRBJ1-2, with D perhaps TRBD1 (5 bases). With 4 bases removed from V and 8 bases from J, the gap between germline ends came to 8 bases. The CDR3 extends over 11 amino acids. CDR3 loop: CASSYRGGYTF. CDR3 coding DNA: TGTGCCAGCAGTTATCGGGGCGGCTACACCTTC.

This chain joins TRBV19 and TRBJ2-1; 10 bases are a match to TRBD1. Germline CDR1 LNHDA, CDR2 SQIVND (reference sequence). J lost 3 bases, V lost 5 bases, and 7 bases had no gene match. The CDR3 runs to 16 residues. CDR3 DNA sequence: TGTGCCAGTAGTGACCAGGACAGGGGGGACTACAATGAGCAGTTCTTC. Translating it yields CASSDQDRGDYNEQFF.

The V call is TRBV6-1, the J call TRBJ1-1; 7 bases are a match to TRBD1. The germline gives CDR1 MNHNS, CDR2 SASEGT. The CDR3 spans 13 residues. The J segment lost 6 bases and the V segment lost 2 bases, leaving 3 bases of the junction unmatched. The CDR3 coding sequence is TGTGCCAGCAGTGAATATGACAGGGCTGAAGCTTTCTTT. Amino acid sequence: CASSEYDRAEAFF.

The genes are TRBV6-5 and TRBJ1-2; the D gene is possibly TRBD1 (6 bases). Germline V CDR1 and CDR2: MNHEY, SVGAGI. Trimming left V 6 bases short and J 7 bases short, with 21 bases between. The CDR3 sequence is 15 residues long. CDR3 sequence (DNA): TGTGCCAGCAGCTCTATTGGGAGGGGGGAAGGTGGCTACACCTTC. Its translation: CASSSIGRGEGGYTF.

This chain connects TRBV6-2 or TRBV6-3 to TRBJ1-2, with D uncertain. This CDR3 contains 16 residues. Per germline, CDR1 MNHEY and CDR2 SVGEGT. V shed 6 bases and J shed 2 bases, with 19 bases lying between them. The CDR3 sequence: CASSLGYSGINYGYTF. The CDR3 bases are TGTGCCAGCAGCCTAGGGTATTCAGGCATCAACTATGGCTACACCTTC.

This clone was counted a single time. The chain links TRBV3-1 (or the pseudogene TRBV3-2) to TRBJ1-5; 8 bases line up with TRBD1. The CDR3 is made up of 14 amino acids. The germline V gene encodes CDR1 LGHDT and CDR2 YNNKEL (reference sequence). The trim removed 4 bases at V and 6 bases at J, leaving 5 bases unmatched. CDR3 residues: CASSLGQGGQPQHF. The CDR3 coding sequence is TGTGCCAGCAGCCTCGGACAGGGAGGTCAGCCCCAGCATTTT.

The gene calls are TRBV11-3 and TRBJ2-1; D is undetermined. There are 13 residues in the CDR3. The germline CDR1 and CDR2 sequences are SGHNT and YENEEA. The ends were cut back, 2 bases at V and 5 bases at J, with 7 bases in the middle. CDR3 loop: CASSLTRDNEQFF. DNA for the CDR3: TGTGCCAGCAGCTTAACGAGAGACAATGAGCAGTTCTTC.

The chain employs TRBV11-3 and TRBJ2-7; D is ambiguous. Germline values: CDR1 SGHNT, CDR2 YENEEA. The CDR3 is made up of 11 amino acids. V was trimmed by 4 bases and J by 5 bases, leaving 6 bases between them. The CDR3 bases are TGTGCCAGCAGCTCGGGTAACGAGCAGTACTTC. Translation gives CASSSGNEQYF.

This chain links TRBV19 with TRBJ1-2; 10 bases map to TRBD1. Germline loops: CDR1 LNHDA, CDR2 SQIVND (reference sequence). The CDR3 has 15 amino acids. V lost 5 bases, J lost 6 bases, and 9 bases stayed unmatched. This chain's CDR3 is CASSPGDRGIDGYTF. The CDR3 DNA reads TGTGCCAGTAGTCCCGGGGACAGGGGTATAGATGGCTACACCTTC.

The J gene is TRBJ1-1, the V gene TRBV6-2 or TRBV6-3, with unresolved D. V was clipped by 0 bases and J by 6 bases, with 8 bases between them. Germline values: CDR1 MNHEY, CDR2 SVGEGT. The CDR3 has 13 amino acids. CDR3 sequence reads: CASSYSPRPEAFF. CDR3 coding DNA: TGTGCCAGCAGTTACTCCCCCCGTCCTGAAGCTTTCTTT.

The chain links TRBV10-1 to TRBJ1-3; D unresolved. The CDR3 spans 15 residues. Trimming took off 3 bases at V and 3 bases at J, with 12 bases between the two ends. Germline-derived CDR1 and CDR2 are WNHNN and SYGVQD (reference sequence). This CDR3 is CASSDGWDRGNTIYF. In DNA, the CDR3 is TGCGCCAGCAGTGATGGGTGGGATCGTGGAAACACCATATATTTT.

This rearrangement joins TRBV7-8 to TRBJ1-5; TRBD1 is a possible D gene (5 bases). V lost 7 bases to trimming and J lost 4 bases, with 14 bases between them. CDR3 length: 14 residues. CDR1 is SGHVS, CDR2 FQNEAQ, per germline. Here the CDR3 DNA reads TGTGCCAGCAATCGGAGGGGCTTTAATCAGCCCCAGCATTTT. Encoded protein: CASNRRGFNQPQHF.

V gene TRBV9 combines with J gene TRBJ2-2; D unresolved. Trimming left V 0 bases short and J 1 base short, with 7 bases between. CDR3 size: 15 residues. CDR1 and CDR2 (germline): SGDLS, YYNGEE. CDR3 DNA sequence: TGTGCCAGCAGCGTAGCCTTGAAGAACACCGGGGAGCTGTTTTTT. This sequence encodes CASSVALKNTGELFF.

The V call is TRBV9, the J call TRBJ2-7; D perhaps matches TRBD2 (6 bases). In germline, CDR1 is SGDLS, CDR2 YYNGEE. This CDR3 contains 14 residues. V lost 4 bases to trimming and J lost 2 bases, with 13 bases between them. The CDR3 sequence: CASSLGGVTYEQYF. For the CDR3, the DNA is TGTGCCAGCAGCCTCGGCGGGGTTACCTACGAGCAGTACTTC. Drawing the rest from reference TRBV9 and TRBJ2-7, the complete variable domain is DSGVTQTPKHLITATGQRVTLRCSPRSGDLSVYWYQQSLDQGLQFLIQYYNGEERAKGNILERFSAQQFPDLHSELNLSSLELGDSALYFCASSLGGVTYEQYFGPGTRLTVT.

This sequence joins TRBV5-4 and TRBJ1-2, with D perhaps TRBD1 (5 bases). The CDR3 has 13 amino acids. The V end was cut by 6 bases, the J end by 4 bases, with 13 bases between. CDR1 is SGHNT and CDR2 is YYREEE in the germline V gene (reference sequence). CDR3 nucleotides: TGTGCCAGCAACACCGGGGGGACCTATGGCTACACCTTC. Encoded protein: CASNTGGTYGYTF.

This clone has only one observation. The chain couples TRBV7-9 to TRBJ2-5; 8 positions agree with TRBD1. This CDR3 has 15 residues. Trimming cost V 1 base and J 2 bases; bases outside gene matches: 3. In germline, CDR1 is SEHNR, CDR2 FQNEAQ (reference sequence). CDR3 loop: CASSLGGTGQETQYF. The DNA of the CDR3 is TGTGCCAGCAGCTTAGGGGGGACAGGACAAGAGACCCAGTACTTC.

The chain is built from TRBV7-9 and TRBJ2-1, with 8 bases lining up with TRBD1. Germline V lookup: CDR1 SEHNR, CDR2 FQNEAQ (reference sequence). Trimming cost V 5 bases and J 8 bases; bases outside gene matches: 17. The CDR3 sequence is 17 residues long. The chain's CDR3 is CASSPPLRDRLRYEQFF. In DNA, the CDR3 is TGTGCCAGCAGCCCCCCCCTGCGGGACAGGTTGAGATATGAGCAGTTCTTC.

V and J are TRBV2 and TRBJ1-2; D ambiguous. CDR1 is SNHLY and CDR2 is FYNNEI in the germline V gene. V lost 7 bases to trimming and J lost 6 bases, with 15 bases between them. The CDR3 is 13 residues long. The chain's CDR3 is CASTREEGNGYTF. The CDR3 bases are TGTGCCAGCACCCGAGAAGAAGGGAATGGCTACACCTTC.

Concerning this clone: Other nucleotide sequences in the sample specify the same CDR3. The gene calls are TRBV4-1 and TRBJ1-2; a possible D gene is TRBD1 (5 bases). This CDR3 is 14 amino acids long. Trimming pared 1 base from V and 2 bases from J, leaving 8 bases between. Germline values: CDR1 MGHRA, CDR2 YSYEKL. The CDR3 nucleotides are TGCGCCAGCAGCCAAGGACAGACAAACTATGGCTACACCTTC. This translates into CASSQGQTNYGYTF.

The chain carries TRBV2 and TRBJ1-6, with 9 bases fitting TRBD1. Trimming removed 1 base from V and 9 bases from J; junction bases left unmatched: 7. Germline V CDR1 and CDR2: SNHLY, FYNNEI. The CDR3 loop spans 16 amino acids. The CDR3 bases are TGTGCCAGCAGTGAAGAAAGGACAGGGGCAGGTTCACCCCTCCACTTT. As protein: CASSEERTGAGSPLHF.

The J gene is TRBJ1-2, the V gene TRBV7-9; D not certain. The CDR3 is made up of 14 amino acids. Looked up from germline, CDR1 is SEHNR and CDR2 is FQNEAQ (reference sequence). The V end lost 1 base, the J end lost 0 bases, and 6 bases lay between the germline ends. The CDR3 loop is CASSLGPTNYGYTF. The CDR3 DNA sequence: TGTGCCAGCAGCTTAGGTCCGACTAACTATGGCTACACCTTC.

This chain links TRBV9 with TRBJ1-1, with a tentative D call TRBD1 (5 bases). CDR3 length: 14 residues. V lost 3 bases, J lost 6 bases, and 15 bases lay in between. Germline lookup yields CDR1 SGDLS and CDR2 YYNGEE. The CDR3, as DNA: TGTGCCAGCAGCGCGGGGGACGGCAACCCTGAAGCTTTCTTT. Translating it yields CASSAGDGNPEAFF.

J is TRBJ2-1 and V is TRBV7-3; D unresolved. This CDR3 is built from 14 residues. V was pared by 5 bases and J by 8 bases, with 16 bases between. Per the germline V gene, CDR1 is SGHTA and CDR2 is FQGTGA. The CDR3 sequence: CASSLLTPGDEQFF. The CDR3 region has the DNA TGTGCCAGCAGCCTGCTGACCCCAGGCGATGAGCAGTTCTTC.